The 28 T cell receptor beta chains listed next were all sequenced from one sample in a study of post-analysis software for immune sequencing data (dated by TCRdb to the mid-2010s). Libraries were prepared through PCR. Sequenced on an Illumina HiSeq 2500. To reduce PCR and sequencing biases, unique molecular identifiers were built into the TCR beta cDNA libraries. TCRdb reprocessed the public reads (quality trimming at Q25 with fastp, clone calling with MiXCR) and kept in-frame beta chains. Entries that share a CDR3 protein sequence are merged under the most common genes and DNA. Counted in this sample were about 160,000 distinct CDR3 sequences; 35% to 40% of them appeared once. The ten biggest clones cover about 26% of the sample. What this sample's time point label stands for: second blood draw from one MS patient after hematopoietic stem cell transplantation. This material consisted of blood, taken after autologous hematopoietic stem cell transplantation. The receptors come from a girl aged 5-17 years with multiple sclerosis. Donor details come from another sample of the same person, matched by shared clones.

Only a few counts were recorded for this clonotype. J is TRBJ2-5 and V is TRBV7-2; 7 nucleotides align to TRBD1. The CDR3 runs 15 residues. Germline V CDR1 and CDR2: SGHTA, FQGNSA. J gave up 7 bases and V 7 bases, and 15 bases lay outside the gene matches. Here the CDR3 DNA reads TGTGCCAGCACCCCTAATGCCCTAGCAGGGGGGACCCAGTACTTC. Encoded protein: CASTPNALAGGTQYF.

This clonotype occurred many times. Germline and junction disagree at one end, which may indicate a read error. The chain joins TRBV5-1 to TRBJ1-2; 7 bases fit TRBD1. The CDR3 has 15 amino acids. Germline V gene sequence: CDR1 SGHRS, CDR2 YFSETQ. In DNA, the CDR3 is TGCGCCAGCAGCGGAGGGACAGAACCCCTCTATCGCTACACCTTC. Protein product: CASSGGTEPLYRYTF.

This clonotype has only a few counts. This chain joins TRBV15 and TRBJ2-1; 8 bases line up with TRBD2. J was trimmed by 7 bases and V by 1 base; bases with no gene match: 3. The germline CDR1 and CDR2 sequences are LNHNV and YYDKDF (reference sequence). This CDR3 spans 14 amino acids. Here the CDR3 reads CATSRGTSGNEQFF. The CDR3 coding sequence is TGTGCCACCAGCAGAGGAACTAGCGGTAATGAGCAGTTCTTC.

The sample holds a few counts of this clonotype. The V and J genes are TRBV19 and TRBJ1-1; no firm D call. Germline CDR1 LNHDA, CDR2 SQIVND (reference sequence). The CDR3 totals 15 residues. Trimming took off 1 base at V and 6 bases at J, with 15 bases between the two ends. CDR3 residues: CASSIGSGYVAEAFF. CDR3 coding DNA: TGTGCCAGTAGTATAGGATCGGGGTACGTTGCTGAAGCTTTCTTT.

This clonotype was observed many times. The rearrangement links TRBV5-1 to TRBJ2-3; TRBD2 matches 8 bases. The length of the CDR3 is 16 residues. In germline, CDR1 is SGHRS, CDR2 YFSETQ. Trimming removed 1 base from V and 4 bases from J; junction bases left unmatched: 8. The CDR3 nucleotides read TGCGCCAGCAGCTTGATTAGCGGGGTGGGTGCAGATACGCAGTATTTT. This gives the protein CASSLISGVGADTQYF.

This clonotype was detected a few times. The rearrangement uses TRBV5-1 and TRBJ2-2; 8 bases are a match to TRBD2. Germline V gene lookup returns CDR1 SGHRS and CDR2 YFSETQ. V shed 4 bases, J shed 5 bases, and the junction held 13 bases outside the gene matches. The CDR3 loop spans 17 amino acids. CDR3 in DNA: TGCGCCAGCAGCCACCGTACAAGCCGGGAGGGTACCGGGGAGCTGTTTTTT. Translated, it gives CASSHRTSREGTGELFF.

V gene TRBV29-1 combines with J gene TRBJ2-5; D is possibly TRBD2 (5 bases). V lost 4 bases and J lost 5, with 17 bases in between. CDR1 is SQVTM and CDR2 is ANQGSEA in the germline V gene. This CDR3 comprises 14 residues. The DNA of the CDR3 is TGCAGCGTTGGGTCCGACTACCCTAGGGAGACCCAGTACTTC. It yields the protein CSVGSDYPRETQYF.

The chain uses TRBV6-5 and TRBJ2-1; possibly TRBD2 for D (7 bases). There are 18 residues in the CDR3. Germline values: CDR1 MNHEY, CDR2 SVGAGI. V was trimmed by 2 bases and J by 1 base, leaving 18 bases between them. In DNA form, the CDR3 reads TGTGCCAGCAGTTACGAACTAGCGTTAGGGGGATCCTACAATGAGCAGTTCTTC. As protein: CASSYELALGGSYNEQFF.

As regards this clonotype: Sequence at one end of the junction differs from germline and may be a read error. CDR3 amino acids: CASSPLGQGDYGYTF. In DNA, the CDR3 is TGTGCTAGCAGCCCTCTGGGGCAGGGGGACTACGGCTACACCTTC. The chain links TRBV7-7 to TRBJ1-2, with 7 bases identical to TRBD1. The CDR3 covers 15 residues. Germline V lookup: CDR1 SSHAT, CDR2 FNYEAQ (reference sequence).

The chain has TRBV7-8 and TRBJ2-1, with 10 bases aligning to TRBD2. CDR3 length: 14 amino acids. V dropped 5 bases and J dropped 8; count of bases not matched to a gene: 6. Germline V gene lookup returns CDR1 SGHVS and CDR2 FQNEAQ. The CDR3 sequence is CASSVLAGEDEQFF. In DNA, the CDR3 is TGTGCCAGCAGCGTGCTAGCGGGAGAAGATGAGCAGTTCTTC.

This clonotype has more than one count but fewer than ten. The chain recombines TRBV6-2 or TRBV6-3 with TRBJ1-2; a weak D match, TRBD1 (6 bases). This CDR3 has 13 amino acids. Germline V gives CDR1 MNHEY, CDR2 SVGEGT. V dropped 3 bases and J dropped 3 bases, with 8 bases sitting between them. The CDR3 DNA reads TGTGCCAGCAGTTATAACAGGGACTATGGCTACACCTTC. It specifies CASSYNRDYGYTF.

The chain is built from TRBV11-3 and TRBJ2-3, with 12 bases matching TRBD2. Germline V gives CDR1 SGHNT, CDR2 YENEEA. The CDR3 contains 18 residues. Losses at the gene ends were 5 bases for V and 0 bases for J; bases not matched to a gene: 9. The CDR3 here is CASSARLAGDSSTDTQYF. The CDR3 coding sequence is TGTGCCAGCAGCGCCAGACTAGCGGGAGACTCTAGCACAGATACGCAGTATTTT.

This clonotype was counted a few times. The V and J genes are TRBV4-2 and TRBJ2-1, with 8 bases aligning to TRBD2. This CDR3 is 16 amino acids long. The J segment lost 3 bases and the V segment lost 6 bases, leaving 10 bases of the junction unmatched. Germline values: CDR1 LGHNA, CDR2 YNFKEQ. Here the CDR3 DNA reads TGTGCCAGCAGTCCTACCGCCGGGAGGGACTACAATGAGCAGTTCTTC. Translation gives CASSPTAGRDYNEQFF.

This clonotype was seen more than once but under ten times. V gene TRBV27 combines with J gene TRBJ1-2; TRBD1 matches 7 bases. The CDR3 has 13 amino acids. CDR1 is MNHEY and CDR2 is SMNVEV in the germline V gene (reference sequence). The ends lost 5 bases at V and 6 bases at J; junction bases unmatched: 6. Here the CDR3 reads CASSAPGQDGYTF. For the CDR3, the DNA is TGTGCCAGCAGTGCCCCCGGACAGGATGGCTACACCTTC.

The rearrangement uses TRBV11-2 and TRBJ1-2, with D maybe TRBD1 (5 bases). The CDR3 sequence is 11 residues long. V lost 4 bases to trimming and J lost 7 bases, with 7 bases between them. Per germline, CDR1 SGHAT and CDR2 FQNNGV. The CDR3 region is CASSYGGGYTF. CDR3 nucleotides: TGTGCCAGCAGCTACGGGGGTGGCTACACCTTC.

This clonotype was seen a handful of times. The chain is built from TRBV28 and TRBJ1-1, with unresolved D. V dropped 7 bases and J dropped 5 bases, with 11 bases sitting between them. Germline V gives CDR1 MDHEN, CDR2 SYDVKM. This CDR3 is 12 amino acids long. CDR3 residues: CASTQEGTEAFF. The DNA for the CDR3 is TGTGCCAGCACCCAAGAAGGAACTGAAGCTTTCTTT. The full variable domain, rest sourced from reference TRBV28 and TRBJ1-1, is DVKVTQSSRYLVKRTGEKVFLECVQDMDHENMFWYRQDPGLGLRLIYFSYDVKMKEKGDIPEGYSVSREKKERFSLILESASTNQTSMYLCASTQEGTEAFFGQGTRLTVV.

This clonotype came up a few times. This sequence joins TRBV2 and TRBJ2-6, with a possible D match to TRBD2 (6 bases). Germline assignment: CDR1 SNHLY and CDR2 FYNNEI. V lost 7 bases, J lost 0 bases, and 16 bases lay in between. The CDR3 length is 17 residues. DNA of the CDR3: TGTGCCAGCACTGGGCGGGACTCCCCCTCTGGGGCCAACGTCCTGACTTTC. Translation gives CASTGRDSPSGANVLTF.

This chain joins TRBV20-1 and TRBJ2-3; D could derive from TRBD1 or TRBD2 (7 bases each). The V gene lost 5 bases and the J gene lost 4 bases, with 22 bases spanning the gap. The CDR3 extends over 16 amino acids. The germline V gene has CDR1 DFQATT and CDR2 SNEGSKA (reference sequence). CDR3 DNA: TGCAGTGCTGGGCCCCGCAGGGGGGGAAACGCAGATACGCAGTATTTT. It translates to CSAGPRRGGNADTQYF.

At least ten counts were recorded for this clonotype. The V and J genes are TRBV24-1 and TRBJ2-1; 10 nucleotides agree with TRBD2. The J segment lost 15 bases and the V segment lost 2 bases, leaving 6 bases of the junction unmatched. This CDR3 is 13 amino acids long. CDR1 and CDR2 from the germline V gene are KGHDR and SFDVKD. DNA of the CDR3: TGTGCCACCAGTGATTCCCTAGCGGGAGTGACGTTCTTC. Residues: CATSDSLAGVTFF.

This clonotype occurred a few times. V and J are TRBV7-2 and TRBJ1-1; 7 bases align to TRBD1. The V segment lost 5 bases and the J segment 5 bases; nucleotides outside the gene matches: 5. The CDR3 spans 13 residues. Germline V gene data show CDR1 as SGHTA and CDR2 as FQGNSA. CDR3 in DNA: TGTGCCAGCAGCCGACAGGGCGTAACTGAAGCTTTCTTT. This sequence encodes CASSRQGVTEAFF.

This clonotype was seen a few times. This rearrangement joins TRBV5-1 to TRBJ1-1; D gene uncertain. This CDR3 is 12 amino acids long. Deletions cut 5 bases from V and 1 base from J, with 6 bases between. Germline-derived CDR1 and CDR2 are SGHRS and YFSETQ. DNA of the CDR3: TGCGCCAGCAGGACTGGGAACACTGAAGCTTTCTTT. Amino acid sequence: CASRTGNTEAFF.

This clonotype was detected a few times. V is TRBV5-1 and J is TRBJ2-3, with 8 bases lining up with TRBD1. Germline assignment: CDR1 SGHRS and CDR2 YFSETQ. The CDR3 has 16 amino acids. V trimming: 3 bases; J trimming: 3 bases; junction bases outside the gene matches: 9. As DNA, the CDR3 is TGCGCCAGCAGCTCCCCGGACAGGGAGATAACAGATACGCAGTATTTT. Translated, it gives CASSSPDREITDTQYF.

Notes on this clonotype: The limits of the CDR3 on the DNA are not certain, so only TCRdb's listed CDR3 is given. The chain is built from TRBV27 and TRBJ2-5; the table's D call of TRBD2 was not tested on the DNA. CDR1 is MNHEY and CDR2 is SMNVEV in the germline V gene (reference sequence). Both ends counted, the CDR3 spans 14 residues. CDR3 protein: CASSSSGLKETQYF.

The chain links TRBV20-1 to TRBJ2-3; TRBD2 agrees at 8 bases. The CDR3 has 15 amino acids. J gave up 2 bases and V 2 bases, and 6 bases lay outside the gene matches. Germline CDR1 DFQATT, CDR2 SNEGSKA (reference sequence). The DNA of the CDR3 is TGCAGTGCTAGAAAGGCGGGAGGACTCACAGATACGCAGTATTTT. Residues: CSARKAGGLTDTQYF.

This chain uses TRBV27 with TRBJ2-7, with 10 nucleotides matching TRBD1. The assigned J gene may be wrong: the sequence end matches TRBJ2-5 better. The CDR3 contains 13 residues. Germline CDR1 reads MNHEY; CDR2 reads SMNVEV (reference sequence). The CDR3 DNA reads TGTGCCAGCAGTGCTGACAGGGGGCAGACCCAGTACTTC. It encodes CASSADRGQTQYF.

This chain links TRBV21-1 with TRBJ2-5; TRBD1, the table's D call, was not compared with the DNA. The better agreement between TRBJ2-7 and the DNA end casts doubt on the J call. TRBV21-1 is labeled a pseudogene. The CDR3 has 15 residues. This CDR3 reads CASSNTSGFSNEQYF. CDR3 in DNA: TGTGCCAGCAGCAATACATCAGGGTTTTCCAACGAGCAGTACTTC.

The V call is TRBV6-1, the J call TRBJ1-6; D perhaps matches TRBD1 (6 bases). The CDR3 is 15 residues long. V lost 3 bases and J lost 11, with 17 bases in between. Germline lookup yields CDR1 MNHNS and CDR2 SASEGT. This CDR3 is CASSDAAGGEAPLHF. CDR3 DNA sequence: TGTGCCAGCAGTGACGCCGCGGGGGGCGAGGCACCCCTCCACTTT.

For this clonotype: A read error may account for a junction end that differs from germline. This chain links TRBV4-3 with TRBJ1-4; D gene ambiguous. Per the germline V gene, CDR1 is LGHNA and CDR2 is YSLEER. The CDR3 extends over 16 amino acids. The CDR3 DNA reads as TGCGCCAGCAGCCAAGACCGGGCAGCTAATAATGAAAAACGGTTTTTT. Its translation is CASSQDRAANNEKRFF.